These 11 T cell receptor beta chains were sequenced from one sample in a study of blood T cell repertoires in COVID-19. Repertoires were generated with immunoSEQ multiplex PCR, while TCRdb's copy carries only in-frame clones and drops some. The repertoire holds some 250,000 clones, with around 86% as singletons. Sequencing was carried out using peripheral blood. These receptors originate from a woman aged 55-70 years with COVID-19, enrolled during active disease.

The genes are TRBV5-4 and TRBJ2-3; possibly TRBD2 for D (7 bases). Trimming left V 10 bases short and J 2 bases short, with 14 bases between. Germline CDR1 SGHNT, CDR2 YYREEE (reference sequence). This CDR3 region has 13 residues. The DNA of the CDR3 is TGTGCCGGCCAAGGGGGGGTCACAGATACGCAGTATTTT. Encoded protein: CAGQGGVTDTQYF.

A few counts support this clone. J is TRBJ2-1 and V is TRBV28, with 12 bases lining up with TRBD2. V dropped 3 bases and J dropped 2; count of bases not matched to a gene: 17. The CDR3 extends over 21 amino acids. Germline CDR1 reads MDHEN; CDR2 reads SYDVKM. CDR3 nucleotides: TGTGCCAGCAGTTTTTCCCCTCTCCGGCGGACTAGCGGGACAACCTACAATGAGCAGTTCTTC. Its protein product is CASSFSPLRRTSGTTYNEQFF.

The gene calls are TRBV27 and TRBJ2-1; 10 positions agree with TRBD2. J was trimmed by 2 bases and V by 6 bases; bases with no gene match: 4. The germline V gene has CDR1 MNHEY and CDR2 SMNVEV (reference sequence). The CDR3 contains 15 residues. CDR3 amino acids: CASRWTSGTYNEQFF. CDR3 nucleotides: TGTGCCAGCAGGTGGACTAGCGGTACCTACAATGAGCAGTTCTTC.

This clone was counted a few times. The V call is TRBV6-2 or TRBV6-3, the J call TRBJ1-5; D is perhaps TRBD1 (6 bases). Per germline, CDR1 MNHEY and CDR2 SVGEGT. V was cut by 4 bases and J by 2 bases, with 12 bases left in between. This CDR3 region has 15 residues. This CDR3 reads CASSSPRGGNQPQHF. In nucleotides, the CDR3 is TGTGCCAGCAGTTCGCCCAGGGGAGGCAATCAGCCCCAGCATTTT.

This chain links TRBV5-6 with TRBJ2-1; no firm D call. The germline V and J ends were trimmed by 0 bases and 6 bases, with 4 bases remaining between them. Germline CDR1 is SGHDT and CDR2 is YYEEEE. This CDR3 contains 12 residues. CDR3 sequence reads: CASSLGVNEQFF. The DNA for the CDR3 is TGTGCCAGCAGCTTGGGCGTCAATGAGCAGTTCTTC.

The J gene is TRBJ1-1, the V gene TRBV12-3 or TRBV12-4, with D possibly matching TRBD1 (6 bases). V dropped 2 bases and J dropped 11 bases, with 9 bases sitting between them. The CDR3 length is 11 residues. The CDR3 coding sequence is TGTGCCAGCAGTTTAAGGGGGAAGGCTTTCTTT. This sequence encodes CASSLRGKAFF.

In regard to this clone: The same CDR3 is also encoded by other DNA sequences in this sample. DNA for the CDR3: TGTGCCAGCAGCGTGCCGGGTGGCTACACCTTC. Encoded protein: CASSVPGGYTF. The rearrangement uses TRBV9 and TRBJ1-2; D remains unclear. V was pared by 2 bases and J by 7 bases, with 6 bases between. CDR3 length: 11 amino acids. The germline V gene has CDR1 SGDLS and CDR2 YYNGEE.

V usage is TRBV28 and J usage is TRBJ2-7; 8 bases match TRBD2. V trimming: 2 bases; J trimming: 5 bases; junction bases outside the gene matches: 8. The V gene's germline CDR1 is MDHEN and CDR2 SYDVKM. The length of the CDR3 is 15 residues. CDR3 DNA: TGTGCCAGCAGTTTACTTAGGGCGGGAGGTAACGAGCAGTACTTC. Translated: CASSLLRAGGNEQYF.

J is TRBJ2-7 and V is TRBV15; tentative D call: TRBD1 (5 bases). The germline gives CDR1 LNHNV, CDR2 YYDKDF (reference sequence). This CDR3 contains 13 residues. Trimming took off 4 bases at V and 2 bases at J, with 9 bases between the two ends. DNA for the CDR3: TGTGCCACCAGCAATCAGGGCGCCTACGAGCAGTACTTC. Protein product: CATSNQGAYEQYF.

Written as DNA, the CDR3 is TGTGCCACCAGTGGTTCAGCTCGGGAGAATTGGGAGACCCAGTACTTC. Amino acids: CATSGSARENWETQYF. The V gene is TRBV15, the J gene TRBJ2-5; perhaps TRBD2 as D (6 bases). The CDR3 is 16 amino acids. CDR1 LNHNV and CDR2 YYDKDF come from the germline V gene (reference sequence). The ends were cut back, 6 bases at V and 5 bases at J, with 22 bases in the middle.

The rearrangement uses TRBV28 and TRBJ1-5, with D possibly TRBD1 on 5 matching bases. Germline loops: CDR1 MDHEN, CDR2 SYDVKM. The CDR3 is 15 residues long. The V gene lost 8 bases and the J gene lost 2 bases, with 16 bases spanning the gap. The CDR3, as DNA: TGTGCCAGCTTGGGGTTGGGGCAGGGCAATCAGCCCCAGCATTTT. Its protein is CASLGLGQGNQPQHF. Looking up the rest from reference TRBV28 and TRBJ1-5 gives the full variable domain: DVKVTQSSRYLVKRTGEKVFLECVQDMDHENMFWYRQDPGLGLRLIYFSYDVKMKEKGDIPEGYSVSREKKERFSLILESASTNQTSMYLCASLGLGQGNQPQHFGDGTRLSIL.